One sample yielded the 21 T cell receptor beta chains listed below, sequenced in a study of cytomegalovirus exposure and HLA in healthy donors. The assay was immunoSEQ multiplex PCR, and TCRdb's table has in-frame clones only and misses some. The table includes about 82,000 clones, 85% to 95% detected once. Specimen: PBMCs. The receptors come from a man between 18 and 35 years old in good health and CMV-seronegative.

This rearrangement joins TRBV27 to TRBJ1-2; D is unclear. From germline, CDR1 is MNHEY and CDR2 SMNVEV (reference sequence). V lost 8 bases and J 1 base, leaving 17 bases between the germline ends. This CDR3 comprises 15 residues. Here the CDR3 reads CASWPGGVNNYGYTF. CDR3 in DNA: TGTGCCAGCTGGCCCGGAGGCGTCAATAACTATGGCTACACCTTC.

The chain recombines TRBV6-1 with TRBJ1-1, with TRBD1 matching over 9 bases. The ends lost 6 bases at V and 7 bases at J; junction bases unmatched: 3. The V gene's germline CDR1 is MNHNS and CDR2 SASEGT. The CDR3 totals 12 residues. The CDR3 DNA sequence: TGTGCCAGCAGCGCGGACAGGGGTGAAGCTTTCTTT. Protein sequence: CASSADRGEAFF.

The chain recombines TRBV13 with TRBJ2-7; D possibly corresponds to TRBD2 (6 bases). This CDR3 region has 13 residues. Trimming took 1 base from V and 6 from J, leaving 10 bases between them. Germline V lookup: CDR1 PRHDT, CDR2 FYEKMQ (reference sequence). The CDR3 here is CASSLEGGPEQYF. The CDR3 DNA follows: TGTGCCAGCAGCTTAGAGGGAGGCCCCGAGCAGTACTTC.

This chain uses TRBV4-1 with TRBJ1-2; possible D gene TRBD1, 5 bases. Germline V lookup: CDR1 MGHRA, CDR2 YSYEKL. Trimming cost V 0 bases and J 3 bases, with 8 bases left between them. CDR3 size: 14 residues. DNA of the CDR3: TGCGCCAGCAGCCAAGAGGAGGGGTACTATGGCTACACCTTC. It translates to CASSQEEGYYGYTF.

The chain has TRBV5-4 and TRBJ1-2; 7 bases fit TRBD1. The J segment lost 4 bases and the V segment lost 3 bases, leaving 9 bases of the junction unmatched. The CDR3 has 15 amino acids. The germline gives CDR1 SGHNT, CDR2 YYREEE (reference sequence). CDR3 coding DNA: TGTGCCAGCAGCTCTCGGGGGACAGAGGGCTATGGCTACACCTTC. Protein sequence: CASSSRGTEGYGYTF.

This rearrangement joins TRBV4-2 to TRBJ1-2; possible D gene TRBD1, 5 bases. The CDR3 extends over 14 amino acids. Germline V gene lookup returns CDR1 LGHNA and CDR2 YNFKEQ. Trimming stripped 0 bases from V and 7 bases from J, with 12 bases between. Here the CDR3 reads CASSQEYQGGGYTF. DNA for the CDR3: TGTGCCAGCAGCCAAGAATACCAGGGTGGTGGCTACACCTTC.

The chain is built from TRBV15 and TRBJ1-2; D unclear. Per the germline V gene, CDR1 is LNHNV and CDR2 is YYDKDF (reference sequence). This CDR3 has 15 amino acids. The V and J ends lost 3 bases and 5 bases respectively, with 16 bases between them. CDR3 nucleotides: TGTGCCACCAGCAGGGGAGGGAAGCAGCCATATGGCTACACCTTC. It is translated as CATSRGGKQPYGYTF.

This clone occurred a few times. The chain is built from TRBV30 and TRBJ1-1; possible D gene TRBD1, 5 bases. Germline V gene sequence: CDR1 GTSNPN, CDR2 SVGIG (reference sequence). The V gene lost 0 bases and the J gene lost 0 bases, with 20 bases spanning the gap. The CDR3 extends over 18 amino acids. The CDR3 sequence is CAWSVRRTRGGVNTEAFF. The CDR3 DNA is TGTGCCTGGAGTGTGCGTCGGACCCGGGGGGGAGTGAACACTGAAGCTTTCTTT.

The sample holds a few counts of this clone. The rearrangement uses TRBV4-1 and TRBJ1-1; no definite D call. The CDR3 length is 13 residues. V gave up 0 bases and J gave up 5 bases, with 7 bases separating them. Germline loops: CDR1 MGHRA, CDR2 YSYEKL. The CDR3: CASSQDPITEAFF. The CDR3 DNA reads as TGCGCCAGCAGCCAAGACCCAATTACTGAAGCTTTCTTT.

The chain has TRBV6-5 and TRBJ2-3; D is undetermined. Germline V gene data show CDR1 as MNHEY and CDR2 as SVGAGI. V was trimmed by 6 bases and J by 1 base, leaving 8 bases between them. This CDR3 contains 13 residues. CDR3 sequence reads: CASRRPGTDTQYF. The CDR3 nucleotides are TGTGCCAGCAGGCGCCCGGGCACAGATACGCAGTATTTT.

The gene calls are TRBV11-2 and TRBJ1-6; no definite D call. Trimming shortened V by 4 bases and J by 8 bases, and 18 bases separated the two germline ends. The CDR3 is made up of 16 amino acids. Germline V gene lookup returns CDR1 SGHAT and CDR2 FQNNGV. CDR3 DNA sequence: TGTGCCAGCAGCTCGCTTGGAGGTCGAGGGCATTCACCCCTCCACTTT. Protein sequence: CASSSLGGRGHSPLHF.

CDR3 region: CASSAAGLGDEQYF. The CDR3 DNA reads as TGTGCCAGCTCTGCAGCGGGGTTAGGGGACGAGCAGTACTTC. The rearrangement links TRBV18 to TRBJ2-7; 7 bases align to TRBD2. This CDR3 is 14 amino acids long. CDR1 and CDR2 (germline): KGHSH, LQKENI. V lost 6 bases, J lost 5 bases, and 10 bases stayed unmatched.

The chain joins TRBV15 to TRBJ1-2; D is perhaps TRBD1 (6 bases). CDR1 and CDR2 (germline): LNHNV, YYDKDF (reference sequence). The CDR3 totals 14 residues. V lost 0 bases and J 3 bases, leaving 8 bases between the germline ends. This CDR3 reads CATSRDRQDYGYTF. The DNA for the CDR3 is TGTGCCACCAGCAGAGACAGACAGGACTATGGCTACACCTTC.

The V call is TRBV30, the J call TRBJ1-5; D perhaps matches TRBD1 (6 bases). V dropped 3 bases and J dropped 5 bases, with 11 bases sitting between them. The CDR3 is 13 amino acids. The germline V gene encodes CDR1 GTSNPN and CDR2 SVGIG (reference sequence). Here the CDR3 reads CAWSPQGDQPQHF. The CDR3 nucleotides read TGTGCCTGGAGCCCACAGGGAGATCAGCCCCAGCATTTT.

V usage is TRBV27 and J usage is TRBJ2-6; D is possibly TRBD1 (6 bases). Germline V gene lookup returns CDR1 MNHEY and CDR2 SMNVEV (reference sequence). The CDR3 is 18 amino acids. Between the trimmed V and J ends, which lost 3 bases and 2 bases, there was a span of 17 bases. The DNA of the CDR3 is TGTGCCAGCAGTTTCCTTGGGAAACAGGGCGCTGGGGCCAACGTCCTGACTTTC. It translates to CASSFLGKQGAGANVLTF.

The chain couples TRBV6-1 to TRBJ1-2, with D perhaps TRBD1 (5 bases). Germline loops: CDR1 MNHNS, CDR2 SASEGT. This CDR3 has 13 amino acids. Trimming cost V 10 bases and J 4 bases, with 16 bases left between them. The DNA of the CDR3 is TGTGCCACCAAAAACCGGGACTCCTATGGCTACACCTTC. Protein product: CATKNRDSYGYTF.

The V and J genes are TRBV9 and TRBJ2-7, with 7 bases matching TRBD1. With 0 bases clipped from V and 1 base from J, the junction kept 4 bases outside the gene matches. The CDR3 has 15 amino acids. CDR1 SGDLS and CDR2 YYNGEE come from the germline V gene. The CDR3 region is CASSVDHRGSYEQYF. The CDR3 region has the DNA TGTGCCAGCAGCGTAGACCACAGGGGATCCTACGAGCAGTACTTC.

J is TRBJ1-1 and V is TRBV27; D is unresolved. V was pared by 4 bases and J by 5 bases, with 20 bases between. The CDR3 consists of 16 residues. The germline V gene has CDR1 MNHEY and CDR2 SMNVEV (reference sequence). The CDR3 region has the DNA TGTGCCAGCAGTTCCCGGGGAAGGTACCCGGGTACTGAAGCTTTCTTT. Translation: CASSSRGRYPGTEAFF.

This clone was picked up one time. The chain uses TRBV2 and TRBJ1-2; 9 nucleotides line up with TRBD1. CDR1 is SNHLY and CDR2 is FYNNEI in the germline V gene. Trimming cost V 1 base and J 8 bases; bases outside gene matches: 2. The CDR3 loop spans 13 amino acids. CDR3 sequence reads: CASSEEGTGGYTF. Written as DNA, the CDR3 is TGTGCCAGCAGTGAAGAAGGGACAGGGGGCTACACCTTC.

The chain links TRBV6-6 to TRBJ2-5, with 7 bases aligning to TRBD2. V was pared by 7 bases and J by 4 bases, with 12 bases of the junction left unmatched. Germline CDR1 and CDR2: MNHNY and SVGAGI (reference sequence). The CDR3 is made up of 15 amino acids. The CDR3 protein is CASKLAGPAGETQYF. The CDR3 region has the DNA TGTGCCAGCAAATTAGCGGGCCCGGCGGGAGAGACCCAGTACTTC.

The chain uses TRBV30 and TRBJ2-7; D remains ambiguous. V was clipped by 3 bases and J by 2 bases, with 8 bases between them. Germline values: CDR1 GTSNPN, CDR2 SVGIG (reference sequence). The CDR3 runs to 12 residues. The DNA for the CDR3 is TGTGCCTGGAGGGCCCCACCCTACGAGCAGTACTTC. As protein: CAWRAPPYEQYF. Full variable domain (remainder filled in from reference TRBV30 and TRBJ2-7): SQTIHQWPATLVQPVGSPLSLECTVEGTSNPNLYWYRQAAGRGLQLLFYSVGIGQISSEVPQNLSASRPQDRQFILSSKKLLLSDSGFYLCAWRAPPYEQYFGPGTRLTVT.